The 5 T cell receptor beta chains below were found in one sample sequenced in a study of OX40 agonist ivuxolimab in advanced cancers. The table came from immunoSEQ multiplex PCR; TCRdb's copy has only in-frame clones and leaves some out. The table includes about 26,000 clones, roughly 80% detected once. This specimen consisted of CD4+ or CD8+ T cells sorted from blood, obtained in a trial of the OX40 agonist ivuxolimab. The receptors were sampled from an adult with an advanced solid tumor such as melanoma, head and neck, liver or kidney cancer.

This chain joins TRBV7-3 and TRBJ2-1; TRBD2 matches at 8 bases. Germline loops: CDR1 SGHTA, CDR2 FQGTGA. Losses at the gene ends were 3 bases for V and 5 bases for J; bases not matched to a gene: 6. This CDR3 has 15 amino acids. CDR3 loop: CASSLNSGIHNEQFF. As DNA, the CDR3 is TGTGCCAGCAGCTTGAATAGCGGGATCCACAATGAGCAGTTCTTC.

The chain combines TRBV5-4 with TRBJ1-2, with a possible D match to TRBD1 (5 bases). The CDR3 runs to 13 residues. V dropped 9 bases and J dropped 6 bases, with 18 bases sitting between them. The germline V gene has CDR1 SGHNT and CDR2 YYREEE (reference sequence). The CDR3 here is CATGGGLLDGYTF. For the CDR3, the DNA is TGTGCCACCGGGGGGGGTCTCCTCGATGGCTACACCTTC.

This chain connects TRBV30 to TRBJ2-5; 10 positions match TRBD2. Per germline, CDR1 GTSNPN and CDR2 SVGIG (reference sequence). Unmatched junction bases numbered 5, after V lost 2 bases and J lost 2 bases. The CDR3 has 15 amino acids. In DNA, the CDR3 is TGTGCCTGGAGTACACTAGCGGGGCCACAAGAGACCCAGTACTTC. Its protein product is CAWSTLAGPQETQYF.

This clone was counted a few times. The CDR3 nucleotides are TGTGCCAGCTCACTGGAGGGACAGGCCTATGGCTACACCTTC. This encodes CASSLEGQAYGYTF. The chain recombines TRBV18 with TRBJ1-2; TRBD1 aligns across 8 bases. Germline V gives CDR1 KGHSH, CDR2 LQKENI. This CDR3 is built from 14 residues. The trim removed 4 bases at V and 4 bases at J, leaving 5 bases unmatched. The full variable domain, with the rest looked up from reference TRBV18 and TRBJ1-2, is NAGVMQNPRHLVRRRGQEARLRCSPMKGHSHVYWYRQLPEEGLKFMVYLQKENIIDESGMPKERFSAEFPKEGPSILRIQQVVRGDSAAYFCASSLEGQAYGYTFGSGTRLTVV.

This chain connects TRBV5-6 to TRBJ2-7; 9 bases are a match to TRBD1. Germline CDR1 SGHDT, CDR2 YYEEEE. After removal of 4 bases from V and 4 bases from J, the junction contained 6 bases not matched to a gene. CDR3 size: 14 residues. The CDR3 reads CASSMGQGDYEQYF. The DNA for the CDR3 is TGTGCCAGCAGCATGGGACAGGGAGATTACGAGCAGTACTTC.